Below are 11 T cell receptor beta chains sequenced from a single sample in a study of blood T cells in healthy people across ages. The second PCR ran about 6 to 12 cycles with a sample-barcoded 5' primer and J-beta primers. One entry per CDR3 protein, called by TCRdb with MiXCR from the 5' RACE reads. The table has about 580,000 distinct CDR3 sequences, less than 60% seen once. Sequenced sample: blood. Receptor source: a man at least 80 years old in good health.

In this sample, this clonotype turned up a few times. The chain combines TRBV7-2 with TRBJ2-7, with D perhaps TRBD1 (6 bases). The CDR3 spans 16 residues. Trimming removed 3 bases at V and 2 bases at J, with 17 bases between. Germline CDR1 is SGHTA and CDR2 is FQGNSA. In DNA, the CDR3 is TGTGCCAGCAGCTTCCCTCAGGGGACGAGAGCCTACGAGCAGTACTTC. This translates into CASSFPQGTRAYEQYF.

As concerns this clonotype: Relative to the germline gene, one junction end is altered; a read error may explain this. The chain employs TRBV7-8 and TRBJ2-1, with a weak D call TRBD1 (6 bases). From germline, CDR1 is SGHVS and CDR2 FQNEAQ. The CDR3 is made up of 14 amino acids. The CDR3 coding sequence is TGTGCCAGCAGCTCCAGACAGGTATACACTGAGCAGTTCTTC. Amino acids: CASSSRQVYTEQFF.

This clonotype was seen just once. This rearrangement joins TRBV20-1 to TRBJ1-5; 12 nucleotides line up with TRBD1. The CDR3 totals 18 residues. The V gene end was trimmed by 0 bases and the J gene end by 2 bases; junction bases not matched to a gene: 8. The germline CDR1 and CDR2 sequences are DFQATT and SNEGSKA (reference sequence). In DNA, the CDR3 is TGCAGTGCTAGAGAACGGGGACAGGGGGCTAGGGGCAATCAGCCCCAGCATTTT. It codes for CSARERGQGARGNQPQHF.

Concerning this clonotype itself: A much larger clone sits a single nucleotide away, making a read error possible. The V call is TRBV27, the J call TRBJ2-6, with D perhaps TRBD1 (5 bases). The CDR3 runs 18 residues. In germline, CDR1 is MNHEY, CDR2 SMNVEV (reference sequence). CDR3 loop: CASSFTPGPISGANVPTF. The CDR3, as DNA: TGTGCCAGCAGTTTTACACCCGGTCCTATCTCTGGGGCCAACGTCCCGACTTTC.

The chain employs TRBV5-1 and TRBJ2-7; a weak D match, TRBD2 (6 bases). The CDR3 consists of 14 residues. Germline values: CDR1 SGHRS, CDR2 YFSETQ. Trimming removed 0 bases at V and 3 bases at J, with 10 bases between. CDR3 in DNA: TGCGCCAGCAGCTTGGAGACTAGTAACTACGAGCAGTACTTC. Its protein product is CASSLETSNYEQYF. Full variable domain (outside the CDR3, taken from reference TRBV5-1 and TRBJ2-7): KAGVTQTPRYLIKTRGQQVTLSCSPISGHRSVSWYQQTPGQGLQFLFEYFSETQRNKGNFPGRFSGRQFSNSRSEMNVSTLELGDSALYLCASSLETSNYEQYFGPGTRLTVT.

The rearrangement links TRBV11-2 to TRBJ2-4, with D maybe TRBD1 (5 bases). This CDR3 is built from 17 residues. Looked up from germline, CDR1 is SGHAT and CDR2 is FQNNGV. Trimming cost V 8 bases and J 0 bases, with 20 bases left between them. The DNA for the CDR3 is TGTGCCAGCGGAGACAGTGTTCGTAATAGAGCCAAAAACATTCAGTACTTC. Protein: CASGDSVRNRAKNIQYF. The full variable domain, completed using reference TRBV11-2 and TRBJ2-4, is EAGVAQSPRYKIIEKRQSVAFWCNPISGHATLYWYQQILGQGPKLLIQFQNNGVVDDSQLPKDRFSAERLKGVDSTLKIQPAKLEDSAVYLCASGDSVRNRAKNIQYFGAGTRLSVL.

The rearrangement joins TRBV14 to TRBJ2-5; a possible D gene is TRBD1 (6 bases). Judging by the DNA end, TRBJ2-4 fits better; the J call may be wrong. CDR3 length equals 16 residues. Germline lookup yields CDR1 SGHDN and CDR2 FVKESK. The CDR3 region is CASSQSGVGHENIQYF. The CDR3 region has the DNA TGTGCCAGCAGCCAGTCAGGGGTGGGCCATGAAAACATTCAGTACTTC.

The CDR3 protein is CSARLGGRTDTQYF. The CDR3 DNA is TGCAGTGCTAGGTTAGGGGGGAGAACAGATACGCAGTATTTT. The chain has TRBV20-1 and TRBJ2-3; D tentatively fits TRBD1 or TRBD2 (6 bases each). The ends were cut back, 3 bases at V and 3 bases at J, with 13 bases in the middle. The CDR3 is made up of 14 amino acids. The germline V gene has CDR1 DFQATT and CDR2 SNEGSKA (reference sequence).

In its sample, this clonotype was seen once. This chain connects TRBV29-1 to TRBJ1-2, with D tentatively TRBD1 (5 bases). V dropped 5 bases and J dropped 0 bases, with 10 bases sitting between them. The CDR3 contains 13 residues. Looked up from germline, CDR1 is SQVTM and CDR2 is ANQGSEA. The CDR3 DNA reads TGCAGCGTTCCGACAGCCTCTAACTATGGCTACACCTTC. Protein product: CSVPTASNYGYTF.

The genes are TRBV4-1 and TRBJ2-7; 8 bases are shared with TRBD2. The ends lost 0 bases at V and 1 base at J; junction bases unmatched: 5. Germline lookup yields CDR1 MGHRA and CDR2 YSYEKL. The CDR3 has 16 amino acids. In nucleotides, the CDR3 is TGCGCCAGCAGCCAAGAGAGCGGGAGTAGGTCCTACGAGCAGTACTTC. This translates into CASSQESGSRSYEQYF.

This clonotype is a singleton in its sample. The chain couples TRBV7-9 to TRBJ1-2, with D tentatively TRBD1 (5 bases). Trimming left V 6 bases short and J 5 bases short, with 16 bases between. The CDR3 consists of 14 residues. The germline CDR1 and CDR2 sequences are SEHNR and FQNEAQ (reference sequence). Written as DNA, the CDR3 is TGTGCCAGCAGTCATGGGGGTTCCGGGTATGGCTACACCTTC. Its translation: CASSHGGSGYGYTF.